This T cell receptor (beta chain) was obtained from a study of T cell repertoires in cytomegalovirus infection. TCRdb recomputed calls from the reads with MiXCR, one row per CDR3 protein. The sample holds around 120,000 distinct CDR3 sequences; approximately 45% are singletons and the top ten take around 74%. Comment on this clonotype: Its specificity is unknown.

The CDR3 spans 18 residues. Germline trimming cut 0 bases from V and 2 bases from J; bases unmatched to any gene: 9. CDR1 is MGHRA, CDR2 YSYEKL, per germline. The specimen comprised CD8+ T cells from cultured PBMCs, sampled from culture after CMV antigen stimulation. This rearrangement joins TRBV4-1 to TRBJ2-1; 8 positions agree with TRBD2. The origin of this receptor is a human donor in good health (CMV status not recorded). Some clones in this sample may be carry-over from other donors' samples. CDR3 coding DNA: TGCGCCAGCAGCCAAGAAGGCGGCTTTAGCGGGGCCTACAATGAGCAGTTCTTC. Protein product: CASSQEGGFSGAYNEQFF.